The T cell receptor beta chain described here comes from a study of regulatory T cells in long-lasting Graves disease. Time point reported: persistent/refractory GD, antithyroid drugs over 5 years with positive TRAb. After RNA was extracted from PBMCs, the TCR library was made from it. Staff took roughly 9.1 milliliters of peripheral blood and put it into EDTA tubes. With iRepertoire HTBI primers and Arm-PCR of CDR3 regions, TCR beta libraries were built. A single record per CDR3 protein comes from TCRdb applying MiXCR to the multiplex PCR reads. In the table there are around 430,000 distinct CDR3 sequences, under 25% of which are singletons. This clonotype appeared many times. The sample here was peripheral blood mononuclear cells (PBMCs), taken when the disease was refractory, from a patient treated with antithyroid drugs. The receptor comes from a female donor with Graves disease.

This CDR3 is CASSLHGLVLETQYF. The CDR3 nucleotides are TGTGCCAGCAGTCTACACGGGCTAGTACTAGAGACCCAGTACTTC. The genes are TRBV12-3 or TRBV12-4 and TRBJ2-5; unclear D gene. Deletions cut 5 bases from V and 4 bases from J, with 17 bases between. The CDR3 length is 15 residues.